This record looks at one T cell receptor (beta chain) sequence and its context. Antigen specificity is unknown. The data were taken from a study of CD8+ T cells in alopecia areata. Trimming removed 7 bases from V and 2 bases from J; junction bases left unmatched: 7. This CDR3 contains 14 residues. Germline loops: CDR1 SGHRS, CDR2 YFSETQ. Sample treatment: oral pan-JAK inhibitor, 5-10 mg twice daily. Sampling of alopecia areata patients yielded lesional scalp punch biopsies as well as peripheral blood. Findings and caveats of the study: With tofacitinib ongoing, many expanded lesional clones persisted in both scalp and blood. An increase in clonality over normal scalp was evident in lesional scalp, especially alopecia totalis/universalis.

The sequencing template was cDNA reverse transcribed from extracted RNA. Sequencing used immunoSEQ multiplex PCR; TCRdb keeps in-frame clones, though not all of them. The sample lists 150,000 to 200,000 clones, around 71% occurring once. The chain links TRBV5-1 to TRBJ2-7, with 9 bases fitting TRBD1. The input for sequencing was CD4+ T cells sorted from blood, taken at week 4, from a patient treated with tofacitinib. This sequence was found in a human donor with alopecia areata. The CDR3 DNA reads as TGCGCCAGCGGGCCGGGACAGGGCACCTACGAGCAGTACTTC. Protein sequence: CASGPGQGTYEQYF.